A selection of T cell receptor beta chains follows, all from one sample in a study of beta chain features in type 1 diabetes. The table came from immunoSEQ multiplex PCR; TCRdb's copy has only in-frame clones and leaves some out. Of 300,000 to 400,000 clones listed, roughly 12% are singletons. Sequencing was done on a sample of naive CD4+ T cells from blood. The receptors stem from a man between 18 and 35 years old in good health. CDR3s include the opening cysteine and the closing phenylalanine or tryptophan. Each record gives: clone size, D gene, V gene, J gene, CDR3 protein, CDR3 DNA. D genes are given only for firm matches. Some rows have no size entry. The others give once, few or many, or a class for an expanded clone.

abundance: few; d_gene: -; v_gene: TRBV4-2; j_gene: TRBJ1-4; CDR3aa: CASSQEAGENEKLFF; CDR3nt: TGTGCCAGCAGCCAAGAAGCGGGGGAAAATGAAAAACTGTTTTTT
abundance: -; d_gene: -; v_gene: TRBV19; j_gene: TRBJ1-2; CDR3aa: CASSTRGGYTF; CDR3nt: TGTGCCAGTAGTACGCGAGGGGGCTACACCTTC
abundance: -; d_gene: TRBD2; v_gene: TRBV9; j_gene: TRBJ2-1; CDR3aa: CASSGLAGTSYNEQFF; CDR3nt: TGTGCCAGCAGCGGACTAGCGGGAACCTCGTACAATGAGCAGTTCTTC
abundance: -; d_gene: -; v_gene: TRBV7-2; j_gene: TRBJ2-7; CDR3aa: CASSLVDTYEQYF; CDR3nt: TGTGCCAGCAGCTTAGTGGACACGTACGAGCAGTACTTC
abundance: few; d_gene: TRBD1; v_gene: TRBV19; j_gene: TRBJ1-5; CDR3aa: CASSIGQGADQPQHF; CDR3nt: TGTGCCAGTAGTATAGGACAGGGGGCAGATCAGCCCCAGCATTTT
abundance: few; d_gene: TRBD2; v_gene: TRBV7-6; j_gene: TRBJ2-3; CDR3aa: CASSVGLAGADTQYF; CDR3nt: TGTGCCAGCAGCGTAGGACTAGCCGGAGCCGATACGCAGTATTTT
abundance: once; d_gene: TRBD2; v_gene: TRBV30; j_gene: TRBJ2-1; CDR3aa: CAWTAGVGYNEQFF; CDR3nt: TGTGCCTGGACGGCGGGAGTAGGCTACAATGAGCAGTTCTTC
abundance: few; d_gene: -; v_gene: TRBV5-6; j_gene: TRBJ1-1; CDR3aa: CASSFVGGEAFF; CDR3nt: TGTGCCAGCAGCTTTGTCGGGGGTGAAGCTTTCTTT
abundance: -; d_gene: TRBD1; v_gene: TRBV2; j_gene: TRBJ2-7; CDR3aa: CASSALGQGLWEQYF; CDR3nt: TGTGCCAGCAGTGCCTTGGGACAGGGGTTATGGGAGCAGTACTTC
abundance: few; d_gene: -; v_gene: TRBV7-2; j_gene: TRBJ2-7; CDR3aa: CASSPGGSAYEQYF; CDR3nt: TGTGCCAGCAGCCCAGGAGGGTCAGCCTACGAGCAGTACTTC
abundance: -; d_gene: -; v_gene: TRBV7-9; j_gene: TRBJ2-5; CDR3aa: CASGPTEETQYF; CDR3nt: TGTGCCAGCGGGCCGACAGAAGAGACCCAGTACTTC
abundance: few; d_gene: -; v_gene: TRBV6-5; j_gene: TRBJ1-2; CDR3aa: CASSPAPTANYGYTF; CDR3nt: TGTGCCAGCAGTCCTGCCCCCACAGCTAACTATGGCTACACCTTC
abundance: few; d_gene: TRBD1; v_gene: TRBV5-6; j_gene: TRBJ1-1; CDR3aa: CASSFDRGLGTEAFF; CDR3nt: TGTGCCAGCAGCTTTGACAGGGGGCTCGGCACTGAAGCTTTCTTT
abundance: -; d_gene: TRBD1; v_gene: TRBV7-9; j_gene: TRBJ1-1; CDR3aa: CASSAYRGQGTEAFF; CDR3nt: TGTGCCAGCAGCGCTTACAGGGGGCAGGGGACTGAAGCTTTCTTT
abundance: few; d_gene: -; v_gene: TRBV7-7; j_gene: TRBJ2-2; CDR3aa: CASSIHSGTGELFF; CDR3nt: TGTGCCAGCAGCATACACAGCGGCACCGGGGAGCTGTTTTTT
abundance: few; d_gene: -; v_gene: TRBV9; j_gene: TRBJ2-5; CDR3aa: CASSPGGRLATQETQYF; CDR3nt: TGTGCCAGCAGCCCAGGGGGTAGACTAGCGACGCAAGAGACCCAGTACTTC
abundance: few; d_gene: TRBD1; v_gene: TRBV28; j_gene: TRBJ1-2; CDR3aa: CASSQQGGGYTF; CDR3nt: TGTGCCAGCAGTCAACAGGGGGGCGGCTACACCTTC
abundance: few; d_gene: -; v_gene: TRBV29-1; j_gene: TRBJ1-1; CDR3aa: CSVEVGPIGTEAFF; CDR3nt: TGCAGCGTTGAAGTGGGTCCAATCGGGACTGAAGCTTTCTTT
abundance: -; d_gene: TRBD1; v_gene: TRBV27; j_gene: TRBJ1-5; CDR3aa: CASSLVAGGQPQHF; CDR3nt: TGTGCCAGCAGTTTAGTTGCAGGGGGCCAGCCCCAGCATTTT
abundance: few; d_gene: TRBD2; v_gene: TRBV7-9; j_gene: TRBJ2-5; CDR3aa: CASSFGVAGFQETQYF; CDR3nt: TGTGCCAGCAGCTTTGGGGTAGCGGGGTTCCAAGAGACCCAGTACTTC
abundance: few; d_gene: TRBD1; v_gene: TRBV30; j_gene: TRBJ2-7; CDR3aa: CAWGAQGYEQYF; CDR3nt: TGTGCCTGGGGGGCACAGGGGTACGAGCAGTACTTC
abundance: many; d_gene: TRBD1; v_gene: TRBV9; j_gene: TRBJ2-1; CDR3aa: CASSAGTDYNEQFF; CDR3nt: TGTGCCAGCAGCGCCGGGACAGATTACAATGAGCAGTTCTTC
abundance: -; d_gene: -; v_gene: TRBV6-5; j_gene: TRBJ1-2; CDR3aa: CASRKTGGAPYGYTF; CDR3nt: TGTGCCAGCAGGAAGACGGGAGGGGCCCCCTATGGCTACACCTTC
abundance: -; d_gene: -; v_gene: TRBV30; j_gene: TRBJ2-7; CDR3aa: CAWAGTSPDEQYF; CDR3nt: TGTGCCTGGGCCGGGACTTCCCCCGACGAGCAGTACTTC
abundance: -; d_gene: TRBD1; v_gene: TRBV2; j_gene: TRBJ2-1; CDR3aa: CASSDLTGPYNEQFF; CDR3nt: TGTGCCAGCAGTGATCTGACAGGGCCCTACAATGAGCAGTTCTTC
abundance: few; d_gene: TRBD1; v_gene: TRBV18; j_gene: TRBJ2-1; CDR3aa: CASSQGTVQNEQFF; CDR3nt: TGTGCCAGTTCCCAGGGGACAGTACAAAATGAGCAGTTCTTC
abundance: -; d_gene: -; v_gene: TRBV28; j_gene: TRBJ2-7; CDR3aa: CASTLDGVYEQYF; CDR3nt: TGTGCCAGCACCCTGGACGGGGTCTACGAGCAGTACTTC
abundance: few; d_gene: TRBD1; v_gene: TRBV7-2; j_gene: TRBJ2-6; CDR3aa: CASSFGTGGSGANVLTF; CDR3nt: TGTGCCAGCAGCTTCGGGACAGGGGGGTCGGGGGCCAACGTCCTGACTTTC
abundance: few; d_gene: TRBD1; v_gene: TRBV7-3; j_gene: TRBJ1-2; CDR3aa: CASSPGQGGYTF; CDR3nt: TGTGCCAGCAGCCCCGGACAGGGAGGCTACACCTTC
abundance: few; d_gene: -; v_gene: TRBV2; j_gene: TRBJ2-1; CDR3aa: CASHPAAYNEQFF; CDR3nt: TGTGCCAGCCATCCAGCGGCCTACAATGAGCAGTTCTTC
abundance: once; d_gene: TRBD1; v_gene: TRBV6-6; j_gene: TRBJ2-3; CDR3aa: CASSWRDRVTDTQYF; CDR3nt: TGTGCCAGCAGTTGGAGGGACAGGGTCACAGATACGCAGTATTTT
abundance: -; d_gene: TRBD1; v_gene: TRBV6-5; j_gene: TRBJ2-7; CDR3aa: CASSYSGTGQRKQYF; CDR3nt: TGTGCCAGCAGTTACTCGGGGACAGGGCAAAGGAAGCAGTACTTC
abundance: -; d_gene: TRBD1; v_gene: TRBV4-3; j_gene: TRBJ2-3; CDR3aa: CASSQETGTAFTDTQYF; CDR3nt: TGCGCCAGCAGCCAAGAGACCGGGACAGCGTTCACAGATACGCAGTATTTT
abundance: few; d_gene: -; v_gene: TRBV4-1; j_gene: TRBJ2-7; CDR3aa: CASSLGHGVPSYEQYF; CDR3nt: TGCGCCAGCAGCCTCGGACACGGCGTCCCGTCCTACGAGCAGTACTTC